Following are 8 T cell receptor beta chains from one sample sequenced in a study of blood T cell repertoires in COVID-19. This table comes from immunoSEQ multiplex PCR, and its TCRdb copy is limited to in-frame clones, with some not included. In the table there are approximately 240,000 clones, less than 90% of which are singletons. The specimen was peripheral blood. Receptor source: a woman over 75 with active or convalescent COVID-19.

The genes are TRBV7-9 and TRBJ1-1, with a tentative D call TRBD1 (6 bases). V shed 7 bases and J shed 3 bases, with 12 bases lying between them. Looked up from germline, CDR1 is SEHNR and CDR2 is FQNEAQ (reference sequence). The CDR3 runs 13 residues. The CDR3 reads CASTGGGHTEAFF. The CDR3 DNA sequence: TGTGCCAGCACGGGGGGCGGGCACACTGAAGCTTTCTTT.

The chain combines TRBV3-1 (or the pseudogene TRBV3-2) with TRBJ2-5; TRBD1 matches at 7 bases. The CDR3 is 14 residues long. Germline CDR1 and CDR2: LGHDT and YNNKEL (reference sequence). The J segment lost 5 bases and the V segment lost 4 bases, leaving 7 bases of the junction unmatched. In nucleotides, the CDR3 is TGTGCCAGCAGCCGGCACAGGGGCGGCGAGACCCAGTACTTC. This sequence encodes CASSRHRGGETQYF.

V gene TRBV27 combines with J gene TRBJ1-1; D might be TRBD1 (6 bases). Germline V gene sequence: CDR1 MNHEY, CDR2 SMNVEV (reference sequence). The germline V and J ends were trimmed by 3 bases and 1 base, with 12 bases remaining between them. The CDR3 has 15 amino acids. The CDR3 protein is CASSFLGQSNTEAFF. In DNA form, the CDR3 reads TGTGCCAGCAGTTTCCTTGGACAGTCGAACACTGAAGCTTTCTTT.

The chain joins TRBV14 to TRBJ2-5, with D perhaps matching TRBD2 (5 bases). Trimming removed 0 bases from V and 4 bases from J, with 18 bases in between. This CDR3 region has 17 residues. Germline assignment: CDR1 SGHDN and CDR2 FVKESK. CDR3 amino acids: CASSQEGRAPGIETQYF. The CDR3 DNA sequence: TGTGCCAGCAGCCAAGAGGGCCGGGCGCCCGGGATAGAGACCCAGTACTTC.

The rearrangement joins TRBV5-1 to TRBJ2-1; perhaps TRBD2 as D (5 bases). The CDR3 consists of 16 residues. Trimming took off 3 bases at V and 0 bases at J, with 13 bases between the two ends. Germline V gives CDR1 SGHRS, CDR2 YFSETQ. This CDR3 is CASSYLALSSYNEQFF. CDR3 coding DNA: TGCGCCAGCAGCTATCTAGCCCTAAGCTCCTACAATGAGCAGTTCTTC.

This chain joins TRBV7-3 and TRBJ2-1, with TRBD1 matching 8 bases. With 2 bases clipped from V and 0 bases from J, the junction kept 6 bases outside the gene matches. This CDR3 region has 17 residues. Germline CDR1 reads SGHTA; CDR2 reads FQGTGA. The CDR3 protein is CASSLSGTGYSYNEQFF. For the CDR3, the DNA is TGTGCCAGCAGCTTATCAGGGACAGGATACTCCTACAATGAGCAGTTCTTC.

This chain links TRBV29-1 with TRBJ2-1; D gene unclear. Trimming left V 4 bases short and J 1 base short, with 8 bases between. CDR1 SQVTM and CDR2 ANQGSEA come from the germline V gene. This CDR3 region has 13 residues. CDR3 in DNA: TGCAGCGTTGTATTGACTTCCTACAATGAGCAGTTCTTC. It yields the protein CSVVLTSYNEQFF.

This clone was observed once. The CDR3 DNA sequence: TGTGCCAGTAGTACTGGAATGGAGGCCCGACCCTACGAGCAGTACTTC. Translated: CASSTGMEARPYEQYF. The chain has TRBV19 and TRBJ2-7; possible D gene TRBD2, 5 bases. The CDR3 runs 16 residues. Germline V gene lookup returns CDR1 LNHDA and CDR2 SQIVND (reference sequence). V was clipped by 4 bases and J by 2 bases, with 18 bases between them.